A single sample is the source of the 32 T cell receptor beta chains below, sequenced in a study of read filtering for tumor transcriptome and immune sequencing. The library was built from roughly 400 ng RNA with molecular barcoded adaptors for alpha/delta and beta/gamma chains. TCRdb reprocessed the reads via MiXCR and lists one record per CDR3 protein. Of about 57,000 distinct CDR3 sequences in the sample, roughly 19% were seen once. The specimen sequenced was a population of CD138-negative cells sorted from bone marrow. Receptors were obtained from a donor over 35 with multiple myeloma.

Points on this clonotype: Given a far larger clone just one base away, this is likely a sequencing read error. The CDR3: CASSLVASGQKTQYF. The CDR3 DNA reads TGTGCCAGCAGCTTAGTCGCTAGCGGACAAAAGACCCAGTACTTC. J is TRBJ2-5 and V is TRBV11-2; 7 nucleotides line up with TRBD2. CDR3 length equals 15 residues. Unmatched junction bases numbered 8, after V lost 1 base and J lost 6 bases. Germline assignment: CDR1 SGHAT and CDR2 FQNNGV. The complete variable domain, with remaining parts taken from reference TRBV11-2 and TRBJ2-5, reads EAGVAQSPRYKIIEKRQSVAFWCNPISGHATLYWYQQILGQGPKLLIQFQNNGVVDDSQLPKDRFSAERLKGVDSTLKIQPAKLEDSAVYLCASSLVASGQKTQYFGPGTRLLVL.

The genes are TRBV12-3 or TRBV12-4 and TRBJ1-1; D perhaps matches TRBD1 (5 bases). CDR3 length equals 14 residues. V was cut by 5 bases and J by 0 bases, with 10 bases left in between. CDR3 coding DNA: TGTGCCAGCAGTGTGGGGCCTCTGAACACTGAAGCTTTCTTT. Translated, it gives CASSVGPLNTEAFF.

In this sample, this clonotype turned up many times. The rearrangement joins TRBV10-2 to TRBJ2-5; TRBD2 might be the D (6 bases). V lost 3 bases, J lost 2 bases, and 10 bases lay in between. Germline loops: CDR1 WSHSY, CDR2 SAAADI. The CDR3 length is 14 residues. The CDR3 DNA reads TGCGCCAGCAGTGATCGGGGGAGTCAAGAGACCCAGTACTTC. This encodes CASSDRGSQETQYF.

As to this clonotype: An end of the junction differs from the germline gene, which may be a read error. The V call is TRBV5-1, the J call TRBJ2-7; D is unclear. The CDR3 runs 16 residues. CDR1 and CDR2 from the germline V gene are SGHRS and YFSETQ. The CDR3 region has the DNA TGCGCCAGCATCTTGGCGGAAGGGCTGGGGTCCTACGAGCAGTACTTC. Residues: CASILAEGLGSYEQYF.

This clonotype appeared a few times. This chain connects TRBV29-1 to TRBJ1-2; D possibly corresponds to TRBD1 (5 bases). Germline CDR1 reads SQVTM; CDR2 reads ANQGSEA. Between the trimmed V and J ends, which lost 6 bases and 6 bases, there was a span of 14 bases. CDR3 length: 12 residues. The CDR3 sequence is CSVETGQDGYTF. Written as DNA, the CDR3 is TGCAGCGTCGAAACGGGGCAGGATGGCTACACCTTC.

Regarding this clonotype: A read error is possible here, since a much larger clone lies one base away. The chain has TRBV6-6 and TRBJ1-1; D ambiguous. The germline V gene has CDR1 MNHNY and CDR2 SVGAGI (reference sequence). V was clipped by 2 bases and J by 4 bases, with 8 bases between them. The CDR3 spans 13 residues. CDR3 nucleotides: TGTGCCAGCAGTTACGGACGGGTCACTGAAGCTTTCTTT. Its translation is CASSYGRVTEAFF.

This clonotype was picked up a small number of times. This chain joins TRBV12-3 or TRBV12-4 and TRBJ2-1; 12 bases fit TRBD2. J gave up 2 bases and V 0 bases, and 2 bases lay outside the gene matches. This CDR3 has 17 residues. This CDR3 reads CASSLAASGGAYNEQFF. The CDR3 region has the DNA TGTGCCAGCAGTTTAGCGGCTAGCGGGGGGGCCTACAATGAGCAGTTCTTC.

This clonotype occurred many times. The chain couples TRBV20-1 to TRBJ1-4; a possible D gene is TRBD1 (6 bases). The CDR3 loop spans 15 amino acids. From germline, CDR1 is DFQATT and CDR2 SNEGSKA (reference sequence). Trimming cost V 6 bases and J 8 bases, with 22 bases left between them. The CDR3 loop reads CSAPPAGTGREKLFF. The CDR3, as DNA: TGCAGTGCCCCTCCAGCTGGTACAGGGAGAGAAAAACTGTTTTTT.

The chain joins TRBV14 to TRBJ2-7; no clear D gene. The V and J ends lost 8 bases and 4 bases respectively, with 12 bases between them. The CDR3 consists of 12 residues. CDR1 SGHDN and CDR2 FVKESK come from the germline V gene. CDR3 sequence (DNA): TGTGCCAGCGCCAATACAGAGTACGAGCAGTACTTC. Its translation: CASANTEYEQYF.

In this sample, this clonotype turned up many times. The V call is TRBV29-1, the J call TRBJ2-3; D is uncertain. V was clipped by 3 bases and J by 0 bases, with 4 bases between them. This CDR3 has 12 amino acids. The germline V gene has CDR1 SQVTM and CDR2 ANQGSEA. CDR3 loop: CSVEFSTDTQYF. The CDR3 DNA follows: TGCAGCGTTGAGTTTAGCACAGATACGCAGTATTTT.

This chain joins TRBV6-6 and TRBJ1-2; TRBD1 is a possible D gene (6 bases). Germline lookup yields CDR1 MNHNY and CDR2 SVGAGI (reference sequence). There are 12 residues in the CDR3. Trimming removed 7 bases at V and 6 bases at J, with 12 bases between. The CDR3 sequence is CASMGAQNGYTF. CDR3 nucleotides: TGTGCCAGCATGGGGGCTCAGAATGGCTACACCTTC.

This clonotype occurred many times. The gene calls are TRBV29-1 and TRBJ2-3; 7 bases are shared with TRBD2. This CDR3 region has 12 residues. Germline CDR1 reads SQVTM; CDR2 reads ANQGSEA. J lost 8 bases, V lost 2 bases, and 4 bases had no gene match. CDR3 DNA sequence: TGCAGCGTTGAATGGACTAGTCGTACGCAGTATTTT. Translating it yields CSVEWTSRTQYF.

On this clonotype itself: One junction end does not reproduce the germline sequence, and a read error may be involved. The rearrangement joins TRBV5-6 to TRBJ1-4; 7 bases fit TRBD1. Germline assignment: CDR1 SGHDT and CDR2 YYEEEE. This CDR3 spans 15 amino acids. In nucleotides, the CDR3 is TGTGCCCGCAGCTGGGACAGAGAGTTAAATGCAAAACTGTTTTTT. This sequence encodes CARSWDRELNAKLFF.

As regards this clonotype: It may be a read error: a sequence one base away is much more abundant. The genes are TRBV4-1 and TRBJ2-1; maybe TRBD1 (6 bases). From germline, CDR1 is MGHRA and CDR2 YSYEKL. V lost 1 base and J lost 5, with 15 bases in between. CDR3 length: 16 residues. CDR3 amino acids: CASSQGPGQYHNEQFF. CDR3 bases: TGCGCCAGCAGCCAAGGCCCCGGACAGTACCACAATGAGCAGTTCTTC.

The table lists this clonotype with a few counts. This may arise from a read error, as a much more abundant clone is one base away. The chain is built from TRBV20-1 and TRBJ2-2, with D possibly TRBD1 on 5 matching bases. Looked up from germline, CDR1 is DFQATT and CDR2 is SNEGSKA (reference sequence). The CDR3 consists of 16 residues. V was shortened by 1 base and J by 1 base, with 13 bases between the two germline ends. Here the CDR3 reads CSARVGQGENTGELFF. The CDR3 DNA follows: TGCAGTGCTAGAGTGGGGCAGGGCGAGAACACCGGGGAGCTGTTTTTT.

The rearrangement links TRBV24-1 to TRBJ2-2, with a possible D match to TRBD1 (5 bases). Germline V gene data show CDR1 as KGHDR and CDR2 as SFDVKD. The V gene lost 5 bases and the J gene lost 3 bases, with 9 bases spanning the gap. The CDR3 contains 14 residues. This chain's CDR3 is CATSVSRDTGELFF. Written as DNA, the CDR3 is TGTGCCACCAGTGTTTCCAGGGACACCGGGGAGCTGTTTTTT.

This clonotype was seen a handful of times. The chain has TRBV5-1 and TRBJ2-1, with D possibly TRBD2 on 5 matching bases. The CDR3 consists of 14 residues. Germline V gives CDR1 SGHRS, CDR2 YFSETQ. V shed 0 bases and J shed 4 bases, with 8 bases lying between them. The CDR3 bases are TGCGCCAGCAGCTTGGATGAGGGTTACAATGAGCAGTTCTTC. Translation: CASSLDEGYNEQFF.

This clonotype was counted ten times or more. The chain combines TRBV9 with TRBJ2-4, with 9 bases fitting TRBD1. The ends lost 3 bases at V and 3 bases at J; junction bases unmatched: 7. Germline lookup yields CDR1 SGDLS and CDR2 YYNGEE. The CDR3 covers 16 residues. The CDR3 DNA is TGTGCCAGCAGCGAACGGGACAGGGTTGGCAAAAACATTCAGTACTTC. It encodes CASSERDRVGKNIQYF.

This clonotype appeared a few times. This clone may be a read error of a much larger clone one base away. This chain links TRBV29-1 with TRBJ2-3; the match to TRBD2 covers 8 bases. The germline gives CDR1 SQVTM, CDR2 ANQGSEA. The CDR3 is 15 amino acids. CDR3 nucleotides: TGCCGCGTTCTCCCGGGAGCGGGGGTGGAGTATACGCAGTATTTT. Its protein is CRVLPGAGVEYTQYF.

This clonotype was detected many times. The chain is built from TRBV13 and TRBJ2-3; 8 positions agree with TRBD2. Germline V gene lookup returns CDR1 PRHDT and CDR2 FYEKMQ (reference sequence). CDR3 size: 16 residues. V lost 4 bases to trimming and J lost 2 bases; unmatched junction nucleotides: 8. The CDR3 spells CASSYRLARTTDTQYF. The CDR3 DNA is TGTGCCAGCAGCTACCGACTAGCGAGAACCACAGATACGCAGTATTTT. The variable domain in full, completed from reference TRBV13 and TRBJ2-3, reads AAGVIQSPRHLIKEKRETATLKCYPIPRHDTVYWYQQGPGQDPQFLISFYEKMQSDKGSIPDRFSAQQFSDYHSELNMSSLELGDSALYFCASSYRLARTTDTQYFGPGTRLTVL.

The sample holds many counts of this clonotype. The chain uses TRBV11-3 and TRBJ1-1, with D unclear. The CDR3 length is 14 residues. From germline, CDR1 is SGHNT and CDR2 YENEEA. The V end was cut by 1 base, the J end by 4 bases, with 10 bases between. The CDR3 DNA follows: TGTGCCAGCAGCTTAGGACGGGTTCCCACTGAAGCTTTCTTT. Encoded protein: CASSLGRVPTEAFF.

The sample holds many counts of this clonotype. CDR3 sequence (DNA): TGCAGTGCTAGAGATATGACCCGCTTAAACCAGCATTTT. This encodes CSARDMTRLNQHF. The chain has TRBV20-1 and TRBJ1-5, with no clear D. Between the trimmed V and J ends, which lost 0 bases and 12 bases, there was a span of 15 bases. CDR1 DFQATT and CDR2 SNEGSKA come from the germline V gene (reference sequence). The CDR3 covers 13 residues.

Of note for this clonotype: Since a much larger clone is just one base distant, this may be a read error. This chain joins TRBV3-1 and TRBJ1-6; D is unclear. The germline V gene has CDR1 LGHDT and CDR2 YNNKEL (reference sequence). Trimming shortened V by 4 bases and J by 11 bases, and 18 bases separated the two germline ends. The CDR3 is 15 amino acids. The CDR3 DNA is TGTGCCAGCAGCCTAAGGTCCAGGAGAGATCCACCCCTCCACTTT. Protein product: CASSLRSRRDPPLHF.

The chain has TRBV20-1 and TRBJ2-3, with TRBD2 matching over 7 bases. Losses at the gene ends were 0 bases for V and 0 bases for J; bases not matched to a gene: 6. Germline V gives CDR1 DFQATT, CDR2 SNEGSKA (reference sequence). The CDR3 length is 16 residues. The CDR3 nucleotides read TGCAGTGCTAGAGATACGCTAGCGGCTAGCACAGATACGCAGTATTTT. Its translation is CSARDTLAASTDTQYF.

A few counts support this clonotype. A much larger clone differs from this one at a single base, so this may be a read error. The V and J genes are TRBV28 and TRBJ2-7; TRBD2 might be the D (6 bases). V was clipped by 1 base and J by 4 bases, with 14 bases between them. Germline loops: CDR1 MDHEN, CDR2 SYDVKM. This CDR3 region has 15 residues. CDR3 coding DNA: TGTGCCAGCAGTTTATTGGGGGGTTGTGCTTACGAGCAGTACTTC. Its translation is CASSLLGGCAYEQYF.

This clonotype turned up a few times. V gene TRBV29-1 combines with J gene TRBJ2-3, with D possibly being TRBD2 (5 bases). V was cut by 4 bases and J by 0 bases, with 11 bases left in between. The CDR3 is 14 residues long. Germline CDR1 and CDR2: SQVTM and ANQGSEA. CDR3 sequence reads: CSVVGRESTDTQYF. The CDR3 DNA is TGCAGCGTTGTGGGTCGGGAAAGCACAGATACGCAGTATTTT.

Worth noting for this clonotype: A read error is possible here, since a much larger clone lies one base away. The CDR3 here is CASSRSLYTGELFF. The CDR3 bases are TGTGCCAGCAGCCGTTCATTGTACACCGGGGAGCTGTTTTTT. This chain links TRBV11-2 with TRBJ2-2; D remains ambiguous. This CDR3 spans 14 amino acids. V shed 5 bases and J shed 3 bases, with 10 bases lying between them. CDR1 and CDR2 from the germline V gene are SGHAT and FQNNGV.

For this clonotype: This sequence may be a read error, since a much larger clone differs from it by one base. The rearrangement links TRBV2 to TRBJ1-1, with D perhaps TRBD1 (5 bases). Per the germline V gene, CDR1 is SNHLY and CDR2 is FYNNEI. The V and J ends lost 8 bases and 4 bases respectively, with 17 bases between them. The CDR3 is made up of 14 amino acids. The CDR3 DNA follows: TGTGCCAGCTACCTAAGGGGCGAAGGCACTGAAGCTTTCTTT. Translating gives CASYLRGEGTEAFF.

This clonotype was recorded a few times. The chain carries TRBV3-1 and TRBJ2-3; D unclear. CDR1 and CDR2 from the germline V gene are LGHDT and YNNKEL (reference sequence). Trimming pared 4 bases from V and 0 bases from J, leaving 5 bases between. CDR3 length: 13 residues. The CDR3 is CASSRPSTDTQYF. The CDR3 coding sequence is TGTGCCAGCAGCCGACCTAGCACAGATACGCAGTATTTT.

This clonotype was counted at least ten times. The chain employs TRBV2 and TRBJ2-3, with a weak D call TRBD2 (5 bases). The germline V and J ends were trimmed by 5 bases and 2 bases, with 11 bases remaining between them. Germline-derived CDR1 and CDR2 are SNHLY and FYNNEI. The CDR3 is 14 amino acids. The CDR3 sequence is CASSKDSATDTQYF. The CDR3 bases are TGTGCCAGCAGTAAGGACTCAGCCACAGATACGCAGTATTTT.

The sample holds many counts of this clonotype. This chain connects TRBV20-1 to TRBJ1-1, with D unresolved. The germline gives CDR1 DFQATT, CDR2 SNEGSKA (reference sequence). The CDR3 covers 14 residues. V was pared by 5 bases and J by 1 base, with 14 bases between. This CDR3 is CSAGDGAPNTEAFF. CDR3 bases: TGCAGTGCTGGGGATGGTGCCCCGAACACTGAAGCTTTCTTT.

This clonotype was seen at least ten times. The V gene is TRBV7-9, the J gene TRBJ2-2, with a possible D match to TRBD2 (6 bases). This CDR3 has 17 amino acids. Germline CDR1 and CDR2: SEHNR and FQNEAQ (reference sequence). Trimming shortened V by 0 bases and J by 3 bases, and 14 bases separated the two germline ends. The CDR3 DNA reads TGTGCCAGCAGCTTAGCGCGAAGCGGGCCCGACACCGGGGAGCTGTTTTTT. Amino acids: CASSLARSGPDTGELFF. The full variable domain, its missing parts supplied by reference TRBV7-9 and TRBJ2-2, is DTGVSQNPRHKITKRGQNVTFRCDPISEHNRLYWYRQTLGQGPEFLTYFQNEAQLEKSRLLSDRFSAERPKGSFSTLEIQRTEQGDSAMYLCASSLARSGPDTGELFFGEGSRLTVL.